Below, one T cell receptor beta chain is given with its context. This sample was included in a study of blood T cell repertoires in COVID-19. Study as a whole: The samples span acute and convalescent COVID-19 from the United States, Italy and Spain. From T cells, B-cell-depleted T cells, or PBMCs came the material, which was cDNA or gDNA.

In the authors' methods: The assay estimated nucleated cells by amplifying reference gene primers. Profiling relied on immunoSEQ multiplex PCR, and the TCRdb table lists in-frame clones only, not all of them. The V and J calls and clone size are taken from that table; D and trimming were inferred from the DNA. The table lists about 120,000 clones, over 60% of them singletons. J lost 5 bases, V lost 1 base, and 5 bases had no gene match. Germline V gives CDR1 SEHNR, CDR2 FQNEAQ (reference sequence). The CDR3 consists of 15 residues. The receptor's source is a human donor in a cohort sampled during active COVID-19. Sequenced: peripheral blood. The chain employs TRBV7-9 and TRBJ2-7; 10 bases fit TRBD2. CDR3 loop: CASSLEAGGTDEQYF. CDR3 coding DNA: TGTGCCAGCAGCTTAGAAGCGGGGGGGACTGACGAGCAGTACTTC.